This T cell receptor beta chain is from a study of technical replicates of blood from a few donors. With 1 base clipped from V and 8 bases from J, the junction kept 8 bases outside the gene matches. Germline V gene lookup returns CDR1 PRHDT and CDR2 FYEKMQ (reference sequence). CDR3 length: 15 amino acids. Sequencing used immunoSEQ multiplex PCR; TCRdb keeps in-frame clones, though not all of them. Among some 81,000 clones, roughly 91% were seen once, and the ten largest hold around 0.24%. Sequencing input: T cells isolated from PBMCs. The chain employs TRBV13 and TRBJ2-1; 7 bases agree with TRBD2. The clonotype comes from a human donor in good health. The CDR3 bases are TGTGCCAGCAGCTTAGTAGGACTAGTTGTCTATGAGCAGTTCTTC. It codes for CASSLVGLVVYEQFF.